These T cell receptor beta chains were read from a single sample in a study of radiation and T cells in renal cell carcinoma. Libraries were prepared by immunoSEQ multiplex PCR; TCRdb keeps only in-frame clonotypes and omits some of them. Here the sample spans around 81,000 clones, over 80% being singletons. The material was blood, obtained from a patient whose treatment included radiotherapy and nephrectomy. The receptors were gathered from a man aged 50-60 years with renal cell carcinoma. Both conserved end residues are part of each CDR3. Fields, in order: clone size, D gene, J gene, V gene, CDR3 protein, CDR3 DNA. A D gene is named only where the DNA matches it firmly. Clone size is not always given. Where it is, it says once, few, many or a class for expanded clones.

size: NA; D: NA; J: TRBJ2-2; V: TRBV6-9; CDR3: CASSYTSGTSNTGELFF; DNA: TGTGCCAGCAGTTATACCTCCGGGACTTCAAACACCGGGGAGCTGTTTTTT
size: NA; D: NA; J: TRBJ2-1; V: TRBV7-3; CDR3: CASSTQRGDEQFF; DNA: TGTGCCAGCAGCACCCAAAGGGGGGATGAGCAGTTCTTC
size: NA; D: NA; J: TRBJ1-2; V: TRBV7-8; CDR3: CASSPGEGHFGYTF; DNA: TGTGCCAGCAGCCCAGGAGAGGGGCACTTTGGCTACACCTTC
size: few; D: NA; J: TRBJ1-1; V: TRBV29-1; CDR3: CSVNLHNTEAFF; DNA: TGCAGCGTTAATTTACATAACACTGAAGCTTTCTTT
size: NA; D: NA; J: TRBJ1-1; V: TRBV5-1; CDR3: CASIHDRGTEAFF; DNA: TGCGCCAGCATCCACGACCGCGGGACTGAAGCTTTCTTT
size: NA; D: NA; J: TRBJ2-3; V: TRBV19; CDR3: CASRHSDNSPRDTQYF; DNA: TGTGCCAGTAGGCACTCAGATAACTCCCCAAGAGATACGCAGTATTTT
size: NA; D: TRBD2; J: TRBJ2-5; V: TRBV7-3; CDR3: CASSPTSAQETQYF; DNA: TGTGCCAGCAGCCCAACTAGCGCCCAAGAGACCCAGTACTTC
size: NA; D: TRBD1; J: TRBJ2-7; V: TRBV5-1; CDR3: CASSLDRGYEQYF; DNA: TGCGCCAGCAGCTTGGACAGGGGATACGAGCAGTACTTC
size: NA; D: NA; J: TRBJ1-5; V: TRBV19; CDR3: CASSIPLRGDQPQHF; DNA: TGTGCCAGTAGTATACCCCTAAGGGGGGATCAGCCCCAGCATTTT
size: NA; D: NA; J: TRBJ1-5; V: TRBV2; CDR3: CASSEAPGNQPQHF; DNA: TGTGCCAGCAGTGAAGCGCCCGGCAATCAGCCCCAGCATTTT
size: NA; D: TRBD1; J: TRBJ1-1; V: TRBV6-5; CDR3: CASSGTGPMAEAFF; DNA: TGTGCCAGCAGTGGGACAGGGCCGATGGCTGAAGCTTTCTTT
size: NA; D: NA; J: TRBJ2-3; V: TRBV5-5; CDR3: CASSFSGTDTQYF; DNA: TGTGCCAGCAGCTTTTCCGGCACAGATACGCAGTATTTT
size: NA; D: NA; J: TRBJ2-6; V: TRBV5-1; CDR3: CASSLGVASGANVLTF; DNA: TGCGCCAGCAGCTTGGGTGTCGCATCTGGGGCCAACGTCCTGACTTTC
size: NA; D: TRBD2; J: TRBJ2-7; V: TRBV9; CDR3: CASSVAGTNSYEQYF; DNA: TGTGCCAGCAGCGTAGCAGGGACTAATTCCTACGAGCAGTACTTC
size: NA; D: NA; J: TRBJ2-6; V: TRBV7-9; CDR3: CASSGANVLTF; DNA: TGTGCCAGCTCTGGGGCCAACGTCCTGACTTTC
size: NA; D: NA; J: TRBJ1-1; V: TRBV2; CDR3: CASLIEGGNTEAFF; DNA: TGTGCCAGCTTGATCGAGGGGGGGAACACTGAAGCTTTCTTT
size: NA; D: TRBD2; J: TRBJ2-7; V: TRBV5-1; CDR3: CASSFSSGSREQYF; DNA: TGCGCCAGCAGCTTTTCTAGCGGGAGTCGGGAGCAGTACTTC
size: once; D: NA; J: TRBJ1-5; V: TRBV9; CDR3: CASSVGGEGNQPQHF; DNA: TGTGCCAGCAGCGTAGGGGGCGAAGGCAATCAGCCCCAGCATTTT
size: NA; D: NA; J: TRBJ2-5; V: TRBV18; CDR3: CASSPRQQETQYF; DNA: TGTGCCAGCTCACCGAGGCAGCAAGAGACCCAGTACTTC
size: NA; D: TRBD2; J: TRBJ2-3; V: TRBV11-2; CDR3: CASSFQRGGSDTQYF; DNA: TGTGCCAGCAGCTTCCAGCGGGGGGGTTCAGATACGCAGTATTTT
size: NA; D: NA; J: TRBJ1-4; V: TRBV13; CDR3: CASSPTGGAKLFF; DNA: TGTGCCAGCAGCCCTACGGGGGGTGCAAAACTGTTTTTT
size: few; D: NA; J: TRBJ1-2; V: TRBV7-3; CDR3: CASSRPGYGYTF; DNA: TGTGCCAGCAGCCGCCCGGGATACGGCTACACCTTC
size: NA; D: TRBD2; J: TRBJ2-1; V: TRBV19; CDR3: CASSAHSGVSYNEQFF; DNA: TGTGCCAGTAGTGCCCATAGCGGGGTCTCCTACAATGAGCAGTTCTTC
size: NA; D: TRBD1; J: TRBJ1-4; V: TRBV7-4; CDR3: CASSWAGQGNEKLFF; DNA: TGTGCCAGCAGTTGGGCGGGACAGGGTAATGAAAAACTGTTTTTT
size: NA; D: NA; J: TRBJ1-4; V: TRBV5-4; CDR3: CASSPNKGGTNEKLFF; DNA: TGTGCCAGCAGCCCCAACAAGGGGGGAACTAATGAAAAACTGTTTTTT
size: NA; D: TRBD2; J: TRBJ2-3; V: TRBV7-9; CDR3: CASSFGLAGTDTQYF; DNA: TGTGCCAGCAGCTTCGGACTAGCGGGCACAGATACGCAGTATTTT
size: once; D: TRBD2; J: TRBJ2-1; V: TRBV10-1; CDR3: CASSESVGLAGDNEQFF; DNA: TGCGCCAGCAGTGAATCCGTCGGGCTAGCGGGAGACAATGAGCAGTTCTTC
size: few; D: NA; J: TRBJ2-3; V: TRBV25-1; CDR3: CASSDPTRGSGTDTQYF; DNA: TGTGCCAGCAGTGACCCGACCCGGGGGAGCGGCACAGATACGCAGTATTTT
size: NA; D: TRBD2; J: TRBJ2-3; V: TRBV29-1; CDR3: CSVLALSTDTQYF; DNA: TGCAGCGTACTAGCGTTGAGCACAGATACGCAGTATTTT
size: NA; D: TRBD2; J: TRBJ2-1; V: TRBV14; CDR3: CASSPTSDNEQFF; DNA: TGTGCCAGCAGCCCCACTAGCGACAATGAGCAGTTCTTC
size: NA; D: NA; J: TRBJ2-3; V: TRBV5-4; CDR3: CASSGGPHSASTDTQYF; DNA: TGTGCCAGCAGCGGGGGCCCACATTCAGCTAGCACAGATACGCAGTATTTT
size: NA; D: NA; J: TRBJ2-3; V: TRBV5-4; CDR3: CASSFGSGYTDTQYF; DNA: TGTGCCAGCAGCTTCGGTAGCGGTTACACAGATACGCAGTATTTT
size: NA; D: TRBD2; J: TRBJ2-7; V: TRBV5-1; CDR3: CASSLLAGAGEQYF; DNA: TGCGCCAGCAGCTTACTAGCGGGAGCGGGGGAGCAGTACTTC
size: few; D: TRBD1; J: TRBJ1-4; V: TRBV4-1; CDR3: CASSTRNRGFQEKLFF; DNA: TGCGCCAGCAGCACACGAAACAGGGGGTTTCAGGAAAAACTGTTTTTT
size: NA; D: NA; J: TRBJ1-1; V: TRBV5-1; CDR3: CASSLDGRVPEAFF; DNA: TGCGCCAGCAGCTTGGATGGCCGGGTCCCTGAAGCTTTCTTT
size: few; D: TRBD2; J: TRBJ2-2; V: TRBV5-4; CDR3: CAGSRDGTSGATGELFF; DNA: TGTGCGGGCAGCCGGGACGGGACTAGCGGGGCGACCGGGGAGCTGTTTTTT
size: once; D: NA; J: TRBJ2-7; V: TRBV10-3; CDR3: CAISQDTYEQYF; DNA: TGTGCCATCAGTCAGGACACCTACGAGCAGTACTTC
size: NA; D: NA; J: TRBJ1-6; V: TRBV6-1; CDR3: CASTLQGHNSPLHF; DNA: TGTGCCAGCACATTACAGGGTCATAATTCACCCCTCCACTTT
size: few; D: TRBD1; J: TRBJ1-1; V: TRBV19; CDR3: CASSSSHRGRTEAFF; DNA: TGTGCCAGTAGTAGCTCCCACAGGGGCCGTACTGAAGCTTTCTTT
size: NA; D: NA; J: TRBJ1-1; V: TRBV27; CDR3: CASTFQLMNTEAFF; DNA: TGTGCCAGCACCTTTCAACTCATGAACACTGAAGCTTTCTTT
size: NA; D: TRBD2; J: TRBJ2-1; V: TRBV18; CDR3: CASSPLADEQFF; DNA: TGTGCCAGCTCACCCCTAGCGGATGAGCAGTTCTTC
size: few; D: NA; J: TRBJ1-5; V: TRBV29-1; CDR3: CSVVPQEGQPQHF; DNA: TGCAGCGTTGTTCCGCAGGAAGGGCAGCCCCAGCATTTT
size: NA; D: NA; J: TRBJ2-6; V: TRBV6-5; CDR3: CASSQWSGANVLTF; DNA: TGTGCCAGCAGTCAGTGGTCTGGGGCCAACGTCCTGACTTTC
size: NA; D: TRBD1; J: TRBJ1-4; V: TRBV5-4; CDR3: CASSEPGQANEKLFF; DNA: TGTGCCAGCAGCGAACCGGGACAGGCTAATGAAAAACTGTTTTTT